This T cell receptor (beta chain) was identified during a study of beta chain features in type 1 diabetes. General observations from the study: Sampled from patients, naive, central memory and Treg TCRB repertoires appeared more similar than those sampled from healthy donors. PCR might preferentially amplify shorter templates, equally in patients and controls. Type 1 diabetes patients had TCRB CDR3s that were shorter (moderately but significantly so) in all four CD4+ subsets.

Stem cell-like memory, regulatory, central memory and naive CD4+ cells were sorted via CD45RO/CCR7/CD25/CD127/CD95/CD27. This CDR3 comprises 14 residues. The germline CDR1 and CDR2 sequences are MNHNY and SVGAGI (reference sequence). V gave up 7 bases and J gave up 6 bases, with 19 bases separating them. cDNA synthesis used the whole RNA isolate, giving expressed TCRB sequences. The data were produced by immunoSEQ multiplex PCR, yet TCRdb's version contains in-frame clones alone and is incomplete. The table shows more than 250,000 clones, with about 13% occurring only once. The sample holds a few counts of this clone. Its antigen is not known.

Sequences were obtained from naive CD4+ T cells from blood. The sequence was collected from a man aged 25 to 40 with type 1 diabetes. The chain combines TRBV6-6 with TRBJ2-7, with D perhaps matching TRBD1 (7 bases). Written as DNA, the CDR3 is TGTGCCAGCACGGGCCTTCAGGGGGGTCTCGAGCAGTACTTC. It is translated as CASTGLQGGLEQYF.